This TCR beta chain emerged from a study of CD8+ T cells in alopecia areata. The sample's treatment: oral pan-JAK inhibitor, 5-10 mg twice daily. Reverse transcription of extracted RNA yielded cDNA, which provided the sequencing template. Generated by immunoSEQ multiplex PCR, the TCRdb table keeps only in-frame clones and is missing some. The sample contains under 250,000 clones, over 60% of which appear only once. This CDR3 contains 14 residues. V was shortened by 2 bases and J by 6 bases, with 13 bases between the two germline ends. Looked up from germline, CDR1 is GTSNPN and CDR2 is SVGIG (reference sequence).

The sequence came from a human donor with alopecia areata. The material was CD4+ T cells sorted from blood, obtained between weeks 43 and 45, from a patient treated with tofacitinib. This chain connects TRBV30 to TRBJ2-2; no clear D. The CDR3 DNA sequence: TGTGCCTGGAGTCCGACCCTGTTTTCCGGGGAGCTGTTTTTT. The encoded protein is CAWSPTLFSGELFF.